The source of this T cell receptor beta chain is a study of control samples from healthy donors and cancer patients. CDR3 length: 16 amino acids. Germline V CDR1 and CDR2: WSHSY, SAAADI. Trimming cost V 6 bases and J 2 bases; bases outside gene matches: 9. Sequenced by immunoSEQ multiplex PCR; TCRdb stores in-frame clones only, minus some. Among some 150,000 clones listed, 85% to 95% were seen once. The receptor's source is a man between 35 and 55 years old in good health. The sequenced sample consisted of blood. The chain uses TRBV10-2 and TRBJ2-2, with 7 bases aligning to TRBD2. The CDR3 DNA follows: TGCGCCAGCAGAGACGTTCCAGCGGGAAACACCGGGGAGCTGTTTTTT. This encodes CASRDVPAGNTGELFF.